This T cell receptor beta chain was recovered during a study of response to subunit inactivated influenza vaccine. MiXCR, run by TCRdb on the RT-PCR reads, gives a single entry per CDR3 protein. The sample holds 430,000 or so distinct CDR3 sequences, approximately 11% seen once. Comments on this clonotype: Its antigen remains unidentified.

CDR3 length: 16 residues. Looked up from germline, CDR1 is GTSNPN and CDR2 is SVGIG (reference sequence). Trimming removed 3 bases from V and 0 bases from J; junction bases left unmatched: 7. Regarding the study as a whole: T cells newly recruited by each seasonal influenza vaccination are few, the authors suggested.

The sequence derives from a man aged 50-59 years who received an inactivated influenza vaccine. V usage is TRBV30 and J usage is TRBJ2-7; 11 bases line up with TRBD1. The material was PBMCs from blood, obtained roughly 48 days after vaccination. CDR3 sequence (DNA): TGTGCCTGGAGCGCCGGGACAGGGGGTTCCTCCTACGAGCAGTACTTC. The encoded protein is CAWSAGTGGSSYEQYF.